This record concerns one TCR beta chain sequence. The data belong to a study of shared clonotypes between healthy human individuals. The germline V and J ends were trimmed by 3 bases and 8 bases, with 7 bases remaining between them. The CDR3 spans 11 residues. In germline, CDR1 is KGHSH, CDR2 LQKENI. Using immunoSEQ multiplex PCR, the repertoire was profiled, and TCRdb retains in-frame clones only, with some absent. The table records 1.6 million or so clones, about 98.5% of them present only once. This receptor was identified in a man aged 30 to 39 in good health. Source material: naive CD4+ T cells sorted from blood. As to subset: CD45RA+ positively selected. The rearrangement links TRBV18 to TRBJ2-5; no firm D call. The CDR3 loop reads CASSPELTQYF. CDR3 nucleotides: TGTGCCAGCTCACCCGAGTTAACCCAGTACTTC.